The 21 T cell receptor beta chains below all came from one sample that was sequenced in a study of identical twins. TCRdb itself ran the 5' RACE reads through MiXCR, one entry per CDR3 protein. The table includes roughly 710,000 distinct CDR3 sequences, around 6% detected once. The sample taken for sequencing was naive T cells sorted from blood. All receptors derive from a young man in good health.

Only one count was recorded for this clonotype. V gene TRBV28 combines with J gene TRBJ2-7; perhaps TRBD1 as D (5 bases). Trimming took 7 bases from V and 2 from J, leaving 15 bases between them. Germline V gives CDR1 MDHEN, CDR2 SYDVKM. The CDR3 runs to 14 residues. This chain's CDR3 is CASNPLGLAYEQYF. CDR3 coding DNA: TGTGCCAGCAATCCCCTGGGGCTAGCCTACGAGCAGTACTTC. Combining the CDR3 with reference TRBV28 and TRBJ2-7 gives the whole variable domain DVKVTQSSRYLVKRTGEKVFLECVQDMDHENMFWYRQDPGLGLRLIYFSYDVKMKEKGDIPEGYSVSREKKERFSLILESASTNQTSMYLCASNPLGLAYEQYFGPGTRLTVT.

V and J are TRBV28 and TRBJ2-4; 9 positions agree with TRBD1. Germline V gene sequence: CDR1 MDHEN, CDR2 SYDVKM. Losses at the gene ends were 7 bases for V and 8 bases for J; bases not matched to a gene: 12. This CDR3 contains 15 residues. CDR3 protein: CASTYTGGAVDIQYF. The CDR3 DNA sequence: TGTGCCAGCACTTACACAGGGGGCGCAGTGGACATTCAGTACTTC.

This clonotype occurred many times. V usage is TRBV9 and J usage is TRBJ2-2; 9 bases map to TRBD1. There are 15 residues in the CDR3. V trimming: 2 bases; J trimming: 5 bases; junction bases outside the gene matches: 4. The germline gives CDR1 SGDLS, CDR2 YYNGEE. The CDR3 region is CASSVRQGVTGELFF. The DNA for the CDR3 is TGTGCCAGCAGCGTGAGACAGGGGGTTACCGGGGAGCTGTTTTTT.

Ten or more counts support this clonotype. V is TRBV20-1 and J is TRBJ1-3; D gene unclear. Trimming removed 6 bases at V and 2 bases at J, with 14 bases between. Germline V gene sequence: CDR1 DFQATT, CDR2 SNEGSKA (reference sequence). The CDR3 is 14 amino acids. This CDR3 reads CSAVTGQPGNTIYF. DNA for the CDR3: TGCAGTGCCGTCACCGGGCAACCTGGAAACACCATATATTTT.

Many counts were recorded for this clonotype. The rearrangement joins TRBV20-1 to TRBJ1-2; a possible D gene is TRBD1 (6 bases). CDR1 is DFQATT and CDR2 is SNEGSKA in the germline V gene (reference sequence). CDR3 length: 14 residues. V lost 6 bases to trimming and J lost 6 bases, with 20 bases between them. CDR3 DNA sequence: TGCAGTGCAAGACAGGTGGAAGGGTTGGATGGCTACACCTTC. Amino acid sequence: CSARQVEGLDGYTF.

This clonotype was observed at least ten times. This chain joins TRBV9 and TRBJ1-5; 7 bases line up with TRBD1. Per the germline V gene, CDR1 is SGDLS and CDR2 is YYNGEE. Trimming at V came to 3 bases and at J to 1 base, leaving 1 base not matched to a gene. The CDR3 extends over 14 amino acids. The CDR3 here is CASSGQGSNQPQHF. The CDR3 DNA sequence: TGTGCCAGCAGCGGACAGGGAAGCAATCAGCCCCAGCATTTT. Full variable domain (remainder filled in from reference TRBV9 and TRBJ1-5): DSGVTQTPKHLITATGQRVTLRCSPRSGDLSVYWYQQSLDQGLQFLIQYYNGEERAKGNILERFSAQQFPDLHSELNLSSLELGDSALYFCASSGQGSNQPQHFGDGTRLSIL.

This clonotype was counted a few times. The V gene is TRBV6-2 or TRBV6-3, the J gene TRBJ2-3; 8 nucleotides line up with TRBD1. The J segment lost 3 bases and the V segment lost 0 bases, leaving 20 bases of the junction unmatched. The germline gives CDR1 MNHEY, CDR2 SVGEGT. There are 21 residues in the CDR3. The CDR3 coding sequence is TGTGCCAGCAGTTACTCCCCAGGAATGGACAGGGAGACGACTCTGACAGATACGCAGTATTTT. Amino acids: CASSYSPGMDRETTLTDTQYF.

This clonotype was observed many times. CDR3 protein: CASSQGGISPFF. The CDR3 DNA reads TGTGCCAGCAGTCAAGGGGGAATATCGCCGTTCTTC. The gene calls are TRBV7-9 and TRBJ2-1; D may be TRBD1 (6 bases). The germline CDR1 and CDR2 sequences are SEHNR and FQNEAQ (reference sequence). Trimming took off 6 bases at V and 15 bases at J, with 18 bases between the two ends. There are 12 residues in the CDR3. The variable domain in full, completed from reference TRBV7-9 and TRBJ2-1, reads DTGVSQNPRHKITKRGQNVTFRCDPISEHNRLYWYRQTLGQGPEFLTYFQNEAQLEKSRLLSDRFSAERPKGSFSTLEIQRTEQGDSAMYLCASSQGGISPFFGPGTRLTVL.

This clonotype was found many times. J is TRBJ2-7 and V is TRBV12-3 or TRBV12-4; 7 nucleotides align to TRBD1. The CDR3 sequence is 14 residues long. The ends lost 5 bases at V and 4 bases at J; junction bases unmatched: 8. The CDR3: CASSNTGDRYEQYV. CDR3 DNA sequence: TGTGCCAGCAGTAATACAGGGGACCGATACGAGCAGTACGTC.

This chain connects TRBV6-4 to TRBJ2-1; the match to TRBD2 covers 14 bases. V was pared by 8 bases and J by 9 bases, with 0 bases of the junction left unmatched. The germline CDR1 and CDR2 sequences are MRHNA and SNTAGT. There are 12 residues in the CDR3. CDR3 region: CASGTSGSEQFF. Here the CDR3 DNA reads TGTGCCAGCGGGACTAGCGGGAGTGAGCAGTTCTTC.

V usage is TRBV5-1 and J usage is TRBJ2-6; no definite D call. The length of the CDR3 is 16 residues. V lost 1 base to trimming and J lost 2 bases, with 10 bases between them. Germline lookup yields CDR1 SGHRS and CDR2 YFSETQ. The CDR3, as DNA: TGCGCCAGCAGCTTGTTGTTAGACACTGGGGCCAACGTCCTGACTTTC. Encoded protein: CASSLLLDTGANVLTF.

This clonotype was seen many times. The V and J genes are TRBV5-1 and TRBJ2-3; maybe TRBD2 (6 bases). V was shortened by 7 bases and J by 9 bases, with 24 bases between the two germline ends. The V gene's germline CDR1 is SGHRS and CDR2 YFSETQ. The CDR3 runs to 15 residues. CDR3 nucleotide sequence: TGCGCCAGCTTCCCTCGTGGGGACTCTCACCCAACGCAGTATTTT. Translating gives CASFPRGDSHPTQYF.

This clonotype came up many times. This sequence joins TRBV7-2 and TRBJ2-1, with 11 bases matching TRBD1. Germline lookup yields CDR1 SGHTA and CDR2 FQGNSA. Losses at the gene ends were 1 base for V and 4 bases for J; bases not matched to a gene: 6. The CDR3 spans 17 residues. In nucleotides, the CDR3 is TGTGCCAGCAGCTTAGTTCCCGGGACAGGGGGGTACAATGAGCAGTTCTTC. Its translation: CASSLVPGTGGYNEQFF. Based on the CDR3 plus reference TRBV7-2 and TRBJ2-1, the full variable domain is GAGVSQSPSNKVTEKGKDVELRCDPISGHTALYWYRQSLGQGLEFLIYFQGNSAPDKSGLPSDRFSAERTGGSVSTLTIQRTQQEDSAVYLCASSLVPGTGGYNEQFFGPGTRLTVL.

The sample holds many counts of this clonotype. The CDR3 spells CASSLLGGSRDEQFF. DNA for the CDR3: TGTGCCAGCAGTTTACTTGGCGGGAGTAGGGATGAGCAGTTCTTC. The chain employs TRBV27 and TRBJ2-1; 7 nucleotides agree with TRBD2. The CDR3 has 15 amino acids. V shed 2 bases, J shed 8 bases, and the junction held 9 bases outside the gene matches. The germline V gene encodes CDR1 MNHEY and CDR2 SMNVEV (reference sequence).

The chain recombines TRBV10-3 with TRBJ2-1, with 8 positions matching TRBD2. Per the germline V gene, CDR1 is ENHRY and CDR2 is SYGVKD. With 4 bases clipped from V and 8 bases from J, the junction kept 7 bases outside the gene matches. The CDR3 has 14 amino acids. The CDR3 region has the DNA TGTGCCATCAGTGTACGGGAGGGCCAGGATGAGCAGTTCTTC. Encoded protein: CAISVREGQDEQFF.

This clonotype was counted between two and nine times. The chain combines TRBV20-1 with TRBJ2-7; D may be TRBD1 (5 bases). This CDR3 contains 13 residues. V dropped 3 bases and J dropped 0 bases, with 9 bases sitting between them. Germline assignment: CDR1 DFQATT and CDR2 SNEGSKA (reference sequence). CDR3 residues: CSARSTVSYEQYV. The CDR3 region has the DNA TGCAGTGCTAGGTCGACAGTCTCCTACGAGCAGTACGTC.

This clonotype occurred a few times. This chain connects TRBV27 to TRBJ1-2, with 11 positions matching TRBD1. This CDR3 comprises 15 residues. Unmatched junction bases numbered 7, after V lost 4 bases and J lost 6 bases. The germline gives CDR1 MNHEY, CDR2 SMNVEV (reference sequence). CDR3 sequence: CASSSLDRGRDGYTF. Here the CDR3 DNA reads TGTGCCAGCAGTTCCCTGGACAGGGGGCGAGATGGCTACACCTTC.

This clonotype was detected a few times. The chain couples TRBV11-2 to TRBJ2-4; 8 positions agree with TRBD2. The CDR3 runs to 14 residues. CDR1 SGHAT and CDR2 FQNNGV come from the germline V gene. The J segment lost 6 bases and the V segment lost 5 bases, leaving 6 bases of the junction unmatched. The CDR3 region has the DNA TGTGCCAGCAGCCGTTTCCGGGAGGGAAACATTCAGTACTTC. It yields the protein CASSRFREGNIQYF.

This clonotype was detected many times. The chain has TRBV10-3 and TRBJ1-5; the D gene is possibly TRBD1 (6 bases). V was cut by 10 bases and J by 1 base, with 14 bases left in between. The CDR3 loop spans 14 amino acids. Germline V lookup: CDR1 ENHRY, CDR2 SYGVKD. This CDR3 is CATKGGVSNQPQHF. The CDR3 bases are TGTGCCACCAAGGGGGGGGTGAGCAATCAGCCCCAGCATTTT.

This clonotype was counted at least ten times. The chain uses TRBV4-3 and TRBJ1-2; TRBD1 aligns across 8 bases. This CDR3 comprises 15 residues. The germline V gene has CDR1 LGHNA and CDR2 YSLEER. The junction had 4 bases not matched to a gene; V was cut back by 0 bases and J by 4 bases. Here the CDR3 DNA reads TGCGCCAGCAGCCAAGAGCAGGGGGCTATCTATGGCTACACCTTC. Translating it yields CASSQEQGAIYGYTF.

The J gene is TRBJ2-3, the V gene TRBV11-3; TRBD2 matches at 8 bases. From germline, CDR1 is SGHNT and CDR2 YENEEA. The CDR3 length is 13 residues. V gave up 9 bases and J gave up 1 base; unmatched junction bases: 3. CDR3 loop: CASVTSGTDTQYF. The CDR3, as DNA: TGTGCCAGTGTGACTAGCGGCACAGATACGCAGTATTTT.